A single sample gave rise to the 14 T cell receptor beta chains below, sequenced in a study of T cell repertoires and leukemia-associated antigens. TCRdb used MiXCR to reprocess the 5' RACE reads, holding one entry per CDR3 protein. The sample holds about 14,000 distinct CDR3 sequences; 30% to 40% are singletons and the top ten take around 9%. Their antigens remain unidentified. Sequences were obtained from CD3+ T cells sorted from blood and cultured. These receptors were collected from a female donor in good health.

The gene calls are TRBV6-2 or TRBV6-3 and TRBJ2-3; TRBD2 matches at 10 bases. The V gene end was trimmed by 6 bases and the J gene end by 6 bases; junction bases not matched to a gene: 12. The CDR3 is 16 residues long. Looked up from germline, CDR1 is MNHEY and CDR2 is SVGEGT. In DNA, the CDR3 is TGTGCCAGCAGAGGATCGGCTAGCGGGAGTTTTGATACGCAGTATTTT. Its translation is CASRGSASGSFDTQYF.

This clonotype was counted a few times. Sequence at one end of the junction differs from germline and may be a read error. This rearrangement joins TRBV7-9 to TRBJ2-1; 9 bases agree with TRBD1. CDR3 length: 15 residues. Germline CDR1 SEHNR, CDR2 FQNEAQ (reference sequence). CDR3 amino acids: CASRSRQGGSNERFF. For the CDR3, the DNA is TGTGCCAGCAGATCGCGACAGGGGGGATCCAATGAGCGGTTCTTC.

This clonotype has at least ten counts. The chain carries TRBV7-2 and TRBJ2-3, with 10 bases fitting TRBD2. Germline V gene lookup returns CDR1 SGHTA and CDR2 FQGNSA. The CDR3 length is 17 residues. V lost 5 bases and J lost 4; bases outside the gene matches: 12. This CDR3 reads CASSPRIAGGSADTQYF. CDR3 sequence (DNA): TGTGCCAGCAGCCCCCGAATAGCGGGAGGTTCGGCAGATACGCAGTATTTT.

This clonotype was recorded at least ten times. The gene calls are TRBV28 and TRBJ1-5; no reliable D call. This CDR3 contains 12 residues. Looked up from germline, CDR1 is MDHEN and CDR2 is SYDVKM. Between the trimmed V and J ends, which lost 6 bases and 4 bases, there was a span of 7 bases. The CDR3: CASRQINQPQHF. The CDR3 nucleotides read TGTGCCAGCAGACAGATAAATCAGCCCCAGCATTTT.

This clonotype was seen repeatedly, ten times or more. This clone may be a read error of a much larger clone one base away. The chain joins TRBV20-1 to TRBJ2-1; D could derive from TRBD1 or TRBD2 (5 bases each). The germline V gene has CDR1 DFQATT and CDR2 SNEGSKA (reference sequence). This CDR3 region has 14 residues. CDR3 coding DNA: TGCAGTGCTAGAGATCGGAGTGAGGGGAGTGAGCAGTCCTTC. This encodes CSARDRSEGSEQSF.

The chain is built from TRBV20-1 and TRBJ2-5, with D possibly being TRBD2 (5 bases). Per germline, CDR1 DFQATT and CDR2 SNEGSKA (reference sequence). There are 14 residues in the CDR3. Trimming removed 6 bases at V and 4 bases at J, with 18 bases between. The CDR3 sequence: CSASSLRGRETQYF. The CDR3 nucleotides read TGCAGTGCCAGCAGCTTAAGAGGGCGAGAGACCCAGTACTTC.

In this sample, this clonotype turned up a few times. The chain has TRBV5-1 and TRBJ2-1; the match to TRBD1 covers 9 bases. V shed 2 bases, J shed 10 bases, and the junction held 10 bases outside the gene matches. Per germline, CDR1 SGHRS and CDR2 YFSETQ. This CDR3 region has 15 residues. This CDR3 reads CASSFSGTGQREQFF. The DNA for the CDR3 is TGCGCCAGCAGCTTCTCCGGGACAGGGCAAAGGGAGCAGTTCTTC.

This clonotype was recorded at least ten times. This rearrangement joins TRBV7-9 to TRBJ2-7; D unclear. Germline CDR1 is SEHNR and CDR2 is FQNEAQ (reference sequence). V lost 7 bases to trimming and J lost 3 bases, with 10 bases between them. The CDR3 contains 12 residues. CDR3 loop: CASKLDHYEQYF. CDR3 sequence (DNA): TGTGCCAGCAAGCTGGACCACTACGAGCAGTACTTC. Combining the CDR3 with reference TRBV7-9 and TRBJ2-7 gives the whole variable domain DTGVSQNPRHKITKRGQNVTFRCDPISEHNRLYWYRQTLGQGPEFLTYFQNEAQLEKSRLLSDRFSAERPKGSFSTLEIQRTEQGDSAMYLCASKLDHYEQYFGPGTRLTVT.

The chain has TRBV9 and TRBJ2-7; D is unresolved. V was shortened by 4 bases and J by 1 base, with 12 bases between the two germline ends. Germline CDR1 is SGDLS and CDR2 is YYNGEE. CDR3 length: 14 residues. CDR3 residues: CASSQVVGSYEQYF. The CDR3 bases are TGTGCCAGCAGCCAAGTTGTCGGTTCCTACGAGCAGTACTTC.

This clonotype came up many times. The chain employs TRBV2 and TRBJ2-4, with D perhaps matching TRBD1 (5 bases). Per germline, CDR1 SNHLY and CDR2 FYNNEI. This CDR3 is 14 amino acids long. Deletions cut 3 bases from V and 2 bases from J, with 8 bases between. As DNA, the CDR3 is TGTGCCAGCAGTGACAGGGCGTCCAAAAACATTCAGTACTTC. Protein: CASSDRASKNIQYF.

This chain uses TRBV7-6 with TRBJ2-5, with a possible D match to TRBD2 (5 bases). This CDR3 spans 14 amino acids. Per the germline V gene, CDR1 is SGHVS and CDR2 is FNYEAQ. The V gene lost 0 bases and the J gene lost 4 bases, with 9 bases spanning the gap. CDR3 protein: CASSLAGVGETQYF. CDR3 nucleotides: TGTGCCAGCAGCTTAGCGGGAGTAGGAGAGACCCAGTACTTC.

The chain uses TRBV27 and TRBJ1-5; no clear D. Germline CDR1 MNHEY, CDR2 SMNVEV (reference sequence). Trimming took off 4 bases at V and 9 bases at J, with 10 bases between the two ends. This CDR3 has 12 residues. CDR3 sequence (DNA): TGTGCCAGCAGTTCCGGCGGGGTGCCCCAGCATTTT. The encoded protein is CASSSGGVPQHF.

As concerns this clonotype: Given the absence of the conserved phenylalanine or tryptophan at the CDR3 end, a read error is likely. The CDR3 DNA is TGTGCCAGCAGCTTTCGAGCCGTCACCGGGGAGCTGTTTTCG. The encoded protein is CASSFRAVTGELFS. The V call is TRBV7-9, the J call TRBJ2-2; D is ambiguous. Between the trimmed V and J ends, which lost 3 bases and 4 bases, there was a span of 9 bases. Germline-derived CDR1 and CDR2 are SEHNR and FQNEAQ (reference sequence). The CDR3 contains 14 residues.

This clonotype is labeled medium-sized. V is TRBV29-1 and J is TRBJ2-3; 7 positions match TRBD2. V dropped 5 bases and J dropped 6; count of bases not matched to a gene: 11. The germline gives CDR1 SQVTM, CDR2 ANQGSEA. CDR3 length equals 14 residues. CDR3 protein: CSVLPGLPPDTQYF. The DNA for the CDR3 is TGCAGCGTTCTACCGGGACTACCCCCTGATACGCAGTATTTT.